Listed here are 16 T cell receptor beta chains from one sample, sequenced in a study of blood T cell repertoires in COVID-19 (dated by TCRdb to about 2020). Library preparation was by the immunoSEQ multiplex PCR assay. Here the immuneACCESS table is served through TCRdb, limited to in-frame sequences with V and J called. Missing clones are a known gap in these copies; in checked studies unresolved V genes cover under half, and the rest lacks a known reason. Recorded for this sample are more than 300,000 clones; about nine tenths of them occurred a single time. Together, the top ten hold just under 7.5% of the sample. The material sequenced was peripheral blood. All receptors derive from a woman aged 65 to 85 with COVID-19, enrolled during active disease.

This chain uses TRBV11-3 with TRBJ2-5; TRBD1 matches 7 bases. The CDR3 is 15 residues long. From germline, CDR1 is SGHNT and CDR2 YENEEA. V trimming: 1 base; J trimming: 5 bases; junction bases outside the gene matches: 7. The CDR3 bases are TGTGCCAGCAGCTTAGGGGGACAGCTAAAGGAGACCCAGTACTTC. Residues: CASSLGGQLKETQYF.

This rearrangement joins TRBV9 to TRBJ2-5; 9 positions match TRBD1. The length of the CDR3 is 15 residues. J was trimmed by 7 bases and V by 0 bases; bases with no gene match: 7. In germline, CDR1 is SGDLS, CDR2 YYNGEE. The CDR3, as DNA: TGTGCCAGCAGCGTAGTAGGACAGGGGATAGGGACCCAGTACTTC. This translates into CASSVVGQGIGTQYF.

This clone was observed once. Other nucleotide sequences in the sample specify the same CDR3. This chain connects TRBV7-9 to TRBJ1-5, with 8 bases aligning to TRBD1. V shed 3 bases, J shed 0 bases, and the junction held 7 bases outside the gene matches. The CDR3 extends over 17 amino acids. Germline-derived CDR1 and CDR2 are SEHNR and FQNEAQ (reference sequence). DNA for the CDR3: TGTGCCAGCAGCTTGGGGACAGGTGACCCTAGCAATCAGCCCCAGCATTTT. Its translation: CASSLGTGDPSNQPQHF.

The rearrangement uses TRBV7-2 and TRBJ2-1, with D tentatively TRBD2 (5 bases). V gave up 1 base and J gave up 5 bases, with 9 bases separating them. The CDR3 is made up of 14 amino acids. Germline V gene data show CDR1 as SGHTA and CDR2 as FQGNSA. CDR3 sequence: CASSLGTSNNEQFF. In nucleotides, the CDR3 is TGTGCCAGCAGCTTAGGGACTTCTAACAATGAGCAGTTCTTC. The full variable domain, in which reference TRBV7-2 and TRBJ2-1 provide the parts outside the CDR3, is GAGVSQSPSNKVTEKGKDVELRCDPISGHTALYWYRQSLGQGLEFLIYFQGNSAPDKSGLPSDRFSAERTGGSVSTLTIQRTQQEDSAVYLCASSLGTSNNEQFFGPGTRLTVL.

V is TRBV7-2 and J is TRBJ1-3; perhaps TRBD1 as D (6 bases). Trimming cost V 1 base and J 4 bases, with 11 bases left between them. This CDR3 contains 15 residues. Germline assignment: CDR1 SGHTA and CDR2 FQGNSA. The CDR3 protein is CASSLDTGKGNTIYF. Here the CDR3 DNA reads TGTGCCAGCAGCTTAGATACAGGGAAAGGAAACACCATATATTTT.

The genes are TRBV12-1 and TRBJ1-1. TRBV12-1 is classified as a pseudogene. CDR3 length: 16 residues. The chain's CDR3 is CASSFPGGTLWTEAFF. The DNA of the CDR3 is TGTGCCAGCAGCTTTCCCGGGGGTACTCTATGGACTGAAGCTTTCTTT.

The chain couples TRBV19 to TRBJ1-6; 9 bases agree with TRBD1. CDR1 is LNHDA, CDR2 SQIVND, per germline (reference sequence). J was trimmed by 8 bases and V by 4 bases; bases with no gene match: 6. This CDR3 has 15 residues. CDR3 coding DNA: TGTGCCAGTAGTACCGGGACAGGGCGAGATTCACCCCTCCACTTT. Its translation: CASSTGTGRDSPLHF.

The genes are TRBV19 and TRBJ1-2; D is possibly TRBD1 (5 bases). V lost 3 bases, J lost 7 bases, and 12 bases lay in between. This CDR3 has 13 amino acids. Per the germline V gene, CDR1 is LNHDA and CDR2 is SQIVND (reference sequence). In nucleotides, the CDR3 is TGTGCCAGTAGTATTCGACAGACAAGTGGCTACACCTTC. As protein: CASSIRQTSGYTF.

This chain uses TRBV2 with TRBJ1-4; 9 bases align to TRBD1. The junction had 0 bases not matched to a gene; V was cut back by 3 bases and J by 7 bases. The CDR3 is 13 residues long. CDR1 and CDR2 (germline): SNHLY, FYNNEI. DNA for the CDR3: TGTGCCAGCAGTGAGGACAGGGGTGAAAAACTGTTTTTT. Its translation: CASSEDRGEKLFF.

The V gene is TRBV19, the J gene TRBJ1-4, with TRBD1 matching over 9 bases. CDR1 and CDR2 from the germline V gene are LNHDA and SQIVND (reference sequence). The CDR3 sequence is 17 residues long. With 6 bases clipped from V and 1 base from J, the junction kept 9 bases outside the gene matches. CDR3 sequence (DNA): TGTGCCAGTAGCGAGGGACAGGGCGGAAGAACTAATGAAAAACTGTTTTTT. This codes for CASSEGQGGRTNEKLFF.

The table lists this clone with a count of one. The gene calls are TRBV7-2 and TRBJ2-1, with unresolved D. V was clipped by 1 base and J by 5 bases, with 9 bases between them. This CDR3 region has 14 residues. CDR1 is SGHTA and CDR2 is FQGNSA in the germline V gene. The CDR3 DNA sequence: TGTGCCAGCAGCTTAGTTCGGGTAAACAATGAGCAGTTCTTC. It yields the protein CASSLVRVNNEQFF.

In DNA form, the CDR3 reads TGTGCCAGCAGTAGGACAGGGGGCAGTGAACAGCCCCAGCATTTT. Translated, it gives CASSRTGGSEQPQHF. This chain connects TRBV6-5 to TRBJ1-5; TRBD1 aligns across 11 bases. V shed 5 bases, J shed 7 bases, and the junction held 7 bases outside the gene matches. Germline CDR1 is MNHEY and CDR2 is SVGAGI. The CDR3 loop spans 15 amino acids.

The V call is TRBV6-2 or TRBV6-3, the J call TRBJ2-1, with 8 positions matching TRBD1. V shed 0 bases, J shed 4 bases, and the junction held 5 bases outside the gene matches. Germline lookup yields CDR1 MNHEY and CDR2 SVGEGT. The CDR3 covers 16 residues. The CDR3 coding sequence is TGTGCCAGCAGTTACTCCAGGACAGGGCTTTACAATGAGCAGTTCTTC. It encodes CASSYSRTGLYNEQFF.

V is TRBV7-6 and J is TRBJ2-7; TRBD1 aligns across 8 bases. Per germline, CDR1 SGHVS and CDR2 FNYEAQ. With V trimmed by 2 bases and J by 7 bases, 7 bases remained unmatched. This CDR3 is 14 amino acids long. This chain's CDR3 is CASSLFRGQGEQYF. The CDR3 DNA follows: TGTGCCAGCAGCTTATTCAGGGGGCAAGGGGAGCAGTACTTC.

The DNA for the CDR3 is TGTGCCAGCAGCCCGGGGGGACAGGGGTGGATCTATGGCTACACCTTC. It translates to CASSPGGQGWIYGYTF. This chain uses TRBV5-6 with TRBJ1-2, with 10 bases identical to TRBD1. Germline CDR1 and CDR2: SGHDT and YYEEEE. The CDR3 is 16 amino acids. With 4 bases clipped from V and 4 bases from J, the junction kept 10 bases outside the gene matches. The full variable domain, its missing parts supplied by reference TRBV5-6 and TRBJ1-2, is DAGVTQSPTHLIKTRGQQVTLRCSPKSGHDTVSWYQQALGQGPQFIFQYYEEEERQRGNFPDRFSGHQFPNYSSELNVNALLLGDSALYLCASSPGGQGWIYGYTFGSGTRLTVV.

The CDR3 nucleotides are TGTGCCATCAGTGTCCACAGTATGAACACTGAAGCTTTCTTT. This sequence encodes CAISVHSMNTEAFF. The rearrangement joins TRBV10-3 to TRBJ1-1; D remains unclear. This CDR3 contains 14 residues. Germline-derived CDR1 and CDR2 are ENHRY and SYGVKD. Trimming removed 4 bases from V and 0 bases from J, with 9 bases in between.